Listed below are T cell receptor beta chains from one sample, sequenced in a study of blood T cell repertoires in COVID-19. Repertoires were generated with immunoSEQ multiplex PCR, while TCRdb's copy carries only in-frame clones and drops some. The top ten hold about 2.5% of the sample, which has 150,000 to 200,000 clones, around 87% seen once. What was sequenced was peripheral blood. Receptors originate from a woman of 80 years or more with COVID-19, enrolled during active disease. The CDR3 runs from the conserved cysteine through the conserved F or W.

cdr3_length v_call cdr3_aa
12 TRBV3-1/TRBV3-2 CASTGDYHIQYF
19 TRBV4-2 CASSQAHLAGGTNYNEQFF
12 TRBV20-1 CSAGGPSYEQYF
14 TRBV2 CASSPGGRGVEQYF
15 TRBV7-2 CASSLEGRAGNTIYF
16 TRBV7-2 CASSLVSGSSYNEQFF
13 TRBV28 CASSSLSGYEQYF
12 TRBV29-1 CSVRQNTGELFF
12 TRBV19 CASRHGGQPQHF
13 TRBV5-1 CASTLVTGYGYTF
15 TRBV4-3 CASSQGVGQGYEQYF
13 TRBV6-4 CASRDGPGDGYTF
16 TRBV7-2 CASSSGTRGFGETQYF
12 TRBV11-2 CASRQGVSEAFF
14 TRBV6-1 CASSPTDREGGYTF
15 TRBV18 CASSLRPGGEDTQYF
15 TRBV27 CASSWPGTGIYEQYF
17 TRBV7-9 CASSPPKQRGYTDTQYF
12 TRBV7-2 CASSPLNYEQYF
14 TRBV7-7 CASSSGTGWETQYF
13 TRBV10-3 CAIRGDTLNEQFF
14 TRBV5-4 CAGQGRGARTEAFF
14 TRBV3-1/TRBV3-2 CASSRGLMNTEAFF
13 TRBV12-3/TRBV12-4 CASSWDSQDEQFF
15 TRBV19 CASSIEPQPRTEAFF
16 TRBV7-6 CASSERDRSLYNEQFF
17 TRBV28 CASSSAWVGRASYEQYF
17 TRBV19 CASSSSLDRAGANVLTF
12 TRBV11-2 CASSSGGASQYF
13 TRBV7-9 CASSRVPSTEAFF
15 TRBV11-2 CASSSRQGYTGELFF
16 TRBV7-7 CASSSAPTPGTGELFF
13 TRBV10-1 CASTGFSYNEQFF
17 TRBV5-8 CASSLALRAGGYNEQFF
15 TRBV9 CASSSQTSWGHEQYF
15 TRBV6-1 CASSEGWGSLGEQYF
15 TRBV7-2 CASSRNRGIGNEQYF
16 TRBV6-2/TRBV6-3 CASNPRGQGPNKEQFF
15 TRBV28 CASSHGQGGGSPLHF
14 TRBV18 CASSRDTTQETQYF
14 TRBV28 CASSSTGQGYEQYF
18 TRBV28 CASSPDQQGAFFNSPLHF
13 TRBV6-5 CASKPDSYNEQFF
13 TRBV6-5 CASSYSGQGTMIF
14 TRBV6-5 CATFTGGWNTEAFF
14 TRBV6-2/TRBV6-3 CASSSGTGTYEQYF
13 TRBV18 CASSQTGIYEQYF
14 TRBV7-9 CASSLAGGGEKLFF
15 TRBV7-2 CASSLDGSSSNEQFF
14 TRBV6-5 CASSYSIGGGTQYF
14 TRBV2 CASSELRSQETQYF